One and the same sample provided the 7 T cell receptor beta chains below, sequenced in a study of STAT5B mutations in CD4+ large granular lymphocyte leukemia. Repertoires were generated with immunoSEQ multiplex PCR, while TCRdb's copy carries only in-frame clones and drops some. The table shows around 26,000 clones, with around two thirds occurring only once. The sequenced sample was CD4+ T cells from blood buffy coats. These receptors all come from a human donor in good health.

This clone is a singleton in its sample. The chain combines TRBV15 with TRBJ1-4; 8 bases map to TRBD1. J gave up 4 bases and V 3 bases, and 7 bases lay outside the gene matches. This CDR3 has 16 amino acids. CDR1 and CDR2 from the germline V gene are LNHNV and YYDKDF (reference sequence). The CDR3 DNA reads as TGTGCCACCAGCAGGGCCCCGACAGGGGATAATGAAAAACTGTTTTTT. Protein: CATSRAPTGDNEKLFF.

V is TRBV7-8 and J is TRBJ1-4; unclear D gene. Trimming stripped 4 bases from V and 5 bases from J, with 8 bases between. This CDR3 region has 13 residues. Per germline, CDR1 SGHVS and CDR2 FQNEAQ. The CDR3 here is CASSWVDNEKLFF. DNA for the CDR3: TGTGCCAGCAGCTGGGTGGACAATGAAAAACTGTTTTTT.

The rearrangement links TRBV11-3 to TRBJ1-2; 12 positions agree with TRBD1. Germline V gene lookup returns CDR1 SGHNT and CDR2 YENEEA. The junction had 12 bases not matched to a gene; V was cut back by 6 bases and J by 4 bases. This CDR3 comprises 17 residues. Here the CDR3 DNA reads TGTGCCAGCAGGTACCGGGACAGGGGGCACCTTTCCTATGGCTACACCTTC. This sequence encodes CASRYRDRGHLSYGYTF.

This clone has just a few counts. V and J are TRBV10-2 and TRBJ1-1, with D possibly being TRBD1 (5 bases). CDR3 size: 14 residues. Germline assignment: CDR1 WSHSY and CDR2 SAAADI. V was pared by 4 bases and J by 5 bases, with 14 bases between. Written as DNA, the CDR3 is TGCGCCAGCAGTGGTTTGGGACTGGGGACTGAAGCTTTCTTT. Translated: CASSGLGLGTEAFF.

As regards this clone: Germline and junction disagree at one end, which may indicate a read error. The genes are TRBV19 and TRBJ2-3; a possible D gene is TRBD2 (5 bases). From germline, CDR1 is LNHDA and CDR2 SQIVND (reference sequence). This CDR3 is built from 14 residues. The CDR3 DNA reads as TGTGCCAGTAGTCCTACTGGGAGCAAAGATACGCAGTATTTT. This sequence encodes CASSPTGSKDTQYF.

The genes are TRBV27 and TRBJ1-5; tentative D call: TRBD1 (5 bases). This CDR3 has 15 residues. CDR1 MNHEY and CDR2 SMNVEV come from the germline V gene (reference sequence). Deletions cut 6 bases from V and 5 bases from J, with 17 bases between. The CDR3 sequence is CASSRGVGGDQPQHF. The CDR3 bases are TGTGCCAGCAGCCGAGGAGTCGGGGGGGATCAGCCCCAGCATTTT.

This clone was seen more than once but under ten times. The chain carries TRBV29-1 and TRBJ2-3; tentatively, D is TRBD2 (6 bases). CDR1 and CDR2 from the germline V gene are SQVTM and ANQGSEA. The CDR3 totals 12 residues. Trimming left V 3 bases short and J 10 bases short, with 14 bases between. CDR3 nucleotides: TGCAGCGTTGAGGGGCGGGGCAGATCGCAGTATTTT. Translated, it gives CSVEGRGRSQYF.